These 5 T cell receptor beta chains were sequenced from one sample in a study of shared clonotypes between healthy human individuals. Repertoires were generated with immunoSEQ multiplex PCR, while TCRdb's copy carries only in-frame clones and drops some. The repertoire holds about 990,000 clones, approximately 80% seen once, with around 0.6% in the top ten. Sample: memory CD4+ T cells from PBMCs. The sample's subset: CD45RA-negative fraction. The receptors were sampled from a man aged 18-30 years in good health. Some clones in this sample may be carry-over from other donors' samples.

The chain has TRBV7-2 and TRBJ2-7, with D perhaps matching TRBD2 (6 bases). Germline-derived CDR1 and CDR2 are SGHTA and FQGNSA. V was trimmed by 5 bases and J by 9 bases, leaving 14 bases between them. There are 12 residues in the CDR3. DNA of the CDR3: TGTGCCAGCAGCCCCGACCGGGGAGGGCAGTACTTC. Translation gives CASSPDRGGQYF.

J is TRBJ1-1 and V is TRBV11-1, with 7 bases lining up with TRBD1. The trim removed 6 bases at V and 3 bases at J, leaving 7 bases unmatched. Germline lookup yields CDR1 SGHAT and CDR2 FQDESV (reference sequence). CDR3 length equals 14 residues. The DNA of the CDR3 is TGTGCCAGCAGTTTACAGGGGAGTTACACTGAAGCTTTCTTT. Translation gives CASSLQGSYTEAFF.

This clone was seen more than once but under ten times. In nucleotides, the CDR3 is TGTGCCCCAGGGGGGTTCCTGACCGGGGAGCTGTTTTTT. Amino acids: CAPGGFLTGELFF. The chain couples TRBV25-1 to TRBJ2-2, with TRBD1 as a possible D gene (7 bases). CDR1 is MGHDK and CDR2 is SYGVNS in the germline V gene. The V gene lost 11 bases and the J gene lost 5 bases, with 15 bases spanning the gap. This CDR3 spans 13 amino acids.

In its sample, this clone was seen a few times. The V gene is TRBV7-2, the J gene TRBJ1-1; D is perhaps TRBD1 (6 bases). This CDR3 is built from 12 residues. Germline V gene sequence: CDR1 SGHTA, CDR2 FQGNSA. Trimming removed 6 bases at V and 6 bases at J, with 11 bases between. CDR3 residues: CASSLTGPEAFF. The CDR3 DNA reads TGTGCCAGCAGTCTGACAGGACCTGAAGCTTTCTTT.

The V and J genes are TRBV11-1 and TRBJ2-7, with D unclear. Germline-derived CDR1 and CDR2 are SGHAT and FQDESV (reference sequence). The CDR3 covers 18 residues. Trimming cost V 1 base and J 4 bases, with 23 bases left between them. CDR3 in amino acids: CASSLGRTPRSLPYEQYF. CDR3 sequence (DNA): TGTGCCAGCAGCTTAGGGCGGACGCCCAGATCCCTCCCTTACGAGCAGTACTTC.